The T cell receptor beta chain under discussion was sequenced for a study of T cells after yellow fever vaccination. Study background: Preparing low-cell-number fractions relied on SMART-Seq v4 Ultra Low Input. Study findings and constraints: The booster response re-showed most primary clones: 95% to 96% CD4, around 90% CD8. Contaminating bulk clonotypes could be abundant in FACS-sorted repertoires.

The authors made TCR cDNA by 5'RACE template switching, adding a universal primer site and UMIs. TCRdb reprocessed the 5' RACE reads with MiXCR, giving one entry per CDR3 protein. The data show 450,000 to 650,000 distinct CDR3 sequences, roughly 13% seen once. Note on this clonotype: Its target is not known.

V lost 0 bases and J 0 bases, leaving 10 bases between the germline ends. Germline V gene lookup returns CDR1 SGHTA and CDR2 FQGNSA. The CDR3 sequence is 16 residues long. The gene calls are TRBV7-2 and TRBJ2-3; tentatively, D is TRBD2 (5 bases). The TCR sequence derives from a man aged 30 to 39 who received the YFV17D yellow fever vaccine. The specimen comprised PBMCs, sampled on the day of the yellow fever booster vaccination. CDR3 DNA sequence: TGTGCCAGCAGCTTAGCGTTTCGGACTAGCACAGATACGCAGTATTTT. It codes for CASSLAFRTSTDTQYF.